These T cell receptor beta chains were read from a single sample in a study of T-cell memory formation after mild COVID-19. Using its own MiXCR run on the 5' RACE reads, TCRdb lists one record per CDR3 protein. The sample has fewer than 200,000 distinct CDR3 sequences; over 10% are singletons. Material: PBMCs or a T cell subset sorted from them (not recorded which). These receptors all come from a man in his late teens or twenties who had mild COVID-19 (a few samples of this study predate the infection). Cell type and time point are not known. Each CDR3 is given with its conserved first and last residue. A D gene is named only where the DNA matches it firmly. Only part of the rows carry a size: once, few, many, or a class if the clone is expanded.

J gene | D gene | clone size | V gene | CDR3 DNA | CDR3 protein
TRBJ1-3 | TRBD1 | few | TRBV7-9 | TGTGCCAGCAGCCTCCGCACAAGACAGGGATCCATATATTTT | CASSLRTRQGSIYF
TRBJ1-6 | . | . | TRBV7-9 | TGTGCCAGCAGCTTATACAATTCACCCCTCCACTTT | CASSLYNSPLHF
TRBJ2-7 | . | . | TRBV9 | TGTGCCAGCAGCCCTCTGGGGACATCCTACGAGCAGTACTTC | CASSPLGTSYEQYF
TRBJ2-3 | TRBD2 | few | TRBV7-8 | TGTGCCAGCAGCCCCCGGACTAGCGGGGGGCTCACTAGCACAGATACGCAGTATTTT | CASSPRTSGGLTSTDTQYF
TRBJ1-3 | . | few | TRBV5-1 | TGCGCCAGCAGCGTGGACAGCTCTGGAAACACCATATATTTT | CASSVDSSGNTIYF
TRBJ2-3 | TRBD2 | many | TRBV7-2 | TGTGCCAGCAGTACGGGCGGGGGTGATACGCAGTATTTT | CASSTGGGDTQYF
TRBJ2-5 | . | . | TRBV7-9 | TGTGCCAGCAGTTCGGATGCAAGGGACCAGTACTTC | CASSSDARDQYF
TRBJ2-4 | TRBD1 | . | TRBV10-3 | TGTGCCATCAGTGGGGCACAGGGGGCCAAAAACATTCAGTACTTC | CAISGAQGAKNIQYF
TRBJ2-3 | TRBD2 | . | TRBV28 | TGTGCCAGCAGTCCTCATCGCGCGGCGGGGGGGTTGGCGCAGTATTTT | CASSPHRAAGGLAQYF
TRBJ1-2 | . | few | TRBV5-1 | TGCGCCAGCAGCTTTTGGGCAGCTGATGATCATGGCTACACCTTC | CASSFWAADDHGYTF
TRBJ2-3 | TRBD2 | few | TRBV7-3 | TGTGCCAGCAGCTTATACCTAGCGGGGGGGCCAGATACGCAGTATTTT | CASSLYLAGGPDTQYF
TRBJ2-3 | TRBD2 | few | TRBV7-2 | TGTGCCAGCAGCATCGGACCGCGGGGGTCCACAGATACGCAGTATTTT | CASSIGPRGSTDTQYF
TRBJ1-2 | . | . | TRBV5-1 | TGCGCCAGCAGCTTGGTGGAGGGATCTGGCTACACCTTC | CASSLVEGSGYTF
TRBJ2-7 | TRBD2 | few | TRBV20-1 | TGCAGTGCTAGAGGGAAGGGTAGCGGGCTCTCCTACGAGCAGTACTTC | CSARGKGSGLSYEQYF